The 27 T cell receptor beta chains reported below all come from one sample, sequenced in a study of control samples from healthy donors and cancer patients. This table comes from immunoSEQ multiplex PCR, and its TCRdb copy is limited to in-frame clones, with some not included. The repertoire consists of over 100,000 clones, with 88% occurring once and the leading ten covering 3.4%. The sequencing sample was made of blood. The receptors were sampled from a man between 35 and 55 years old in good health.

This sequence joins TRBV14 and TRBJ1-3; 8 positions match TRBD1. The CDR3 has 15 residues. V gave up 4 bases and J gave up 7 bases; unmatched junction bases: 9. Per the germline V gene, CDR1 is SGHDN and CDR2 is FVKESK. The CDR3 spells CASSRGQGVVNTIYF. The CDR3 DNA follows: TGTGCCAGCAGCCGCGGACAGGGAGTCGTGAACACCATATATTTT.

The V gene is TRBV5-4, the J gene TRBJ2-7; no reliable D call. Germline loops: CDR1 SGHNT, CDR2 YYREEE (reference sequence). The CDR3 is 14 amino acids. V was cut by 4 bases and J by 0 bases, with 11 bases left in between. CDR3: CASSRAVSSYEQYF. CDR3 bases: TGTGCCAGCAGCAGGGCAGTAAGCTCCTACGAGCAGTACTTC.

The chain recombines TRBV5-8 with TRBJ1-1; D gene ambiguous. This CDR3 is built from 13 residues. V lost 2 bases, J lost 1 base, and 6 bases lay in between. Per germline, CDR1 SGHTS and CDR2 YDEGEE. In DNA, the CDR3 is TGTGCCAGCAGCTTTGGAGGGAACACTGAAGCTTTCTTT. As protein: CASSFGGNTEAFF.

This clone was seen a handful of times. Written as DNA, the CDR3 is TGTGCCAGCACCCTGAACACTGAAGCTTTCTTT. It translates to CASTLNTEAFF. The chain has TRBV12-3 or TRBV12-4 and TRBJ1-1; D not certain. This CDR3 contains 11 residues. V lost 7 bases, J lost 0 bases, and 3 bases lay in between.

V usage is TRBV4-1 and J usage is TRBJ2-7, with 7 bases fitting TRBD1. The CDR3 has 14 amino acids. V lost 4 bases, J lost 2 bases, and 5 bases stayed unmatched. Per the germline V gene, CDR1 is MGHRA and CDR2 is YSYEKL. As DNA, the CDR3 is TGCGCCAGCAGCCTGCGACAGGGACCCTACGAGCAGTACTTC. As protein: CASSLRQGPYEQYF.

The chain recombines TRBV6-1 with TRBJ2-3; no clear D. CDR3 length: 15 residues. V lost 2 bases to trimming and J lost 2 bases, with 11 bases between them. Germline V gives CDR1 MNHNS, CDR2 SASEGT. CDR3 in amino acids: CASSEFIGLTDTQYF. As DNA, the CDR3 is TGTGCCAGCAGTGAATTTATAGGGCTCACAGATACGCAGTATTTT.

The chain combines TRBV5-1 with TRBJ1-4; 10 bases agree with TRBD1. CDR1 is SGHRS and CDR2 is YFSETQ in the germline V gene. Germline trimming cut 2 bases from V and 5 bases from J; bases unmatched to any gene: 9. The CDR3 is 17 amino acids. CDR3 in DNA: TGCGCCAGCAGCTTATCAGGGACAGGGGCAGGGAATGAAAAACTGTTTTTT. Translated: CASSLSGTGAGNEKLFF.

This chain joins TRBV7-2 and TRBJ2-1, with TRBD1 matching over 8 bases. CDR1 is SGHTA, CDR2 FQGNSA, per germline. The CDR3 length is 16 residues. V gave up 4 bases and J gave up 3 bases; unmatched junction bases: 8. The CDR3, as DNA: TGTGCCAGCAGCTACCACTCGGGACAGGTCTACAATGAGCAGTTCTTC. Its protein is CASSYHSGQVYNEQFF.

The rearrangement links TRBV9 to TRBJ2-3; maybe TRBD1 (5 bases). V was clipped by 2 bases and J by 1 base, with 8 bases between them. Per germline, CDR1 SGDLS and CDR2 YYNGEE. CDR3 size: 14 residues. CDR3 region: CASSVARGTDTQYF. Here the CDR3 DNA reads TGTGCCAGCAGCGTGGCCAGGGGCACAGATACGCAGTATTTT.

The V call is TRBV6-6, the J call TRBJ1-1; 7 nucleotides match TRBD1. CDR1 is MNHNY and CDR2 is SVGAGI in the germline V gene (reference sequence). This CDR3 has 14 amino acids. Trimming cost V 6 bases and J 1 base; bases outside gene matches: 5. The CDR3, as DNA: TGTGCCAGCAGAAACAGGGGATCGAACACTGAAGCTTTCTTT. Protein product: CASRNRGSNTEAFF.

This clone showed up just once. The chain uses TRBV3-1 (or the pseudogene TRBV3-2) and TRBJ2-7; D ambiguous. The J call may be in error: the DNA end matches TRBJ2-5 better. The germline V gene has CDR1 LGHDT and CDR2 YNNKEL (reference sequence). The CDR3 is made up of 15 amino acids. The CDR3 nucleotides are TGTGCCAGCAGCCAAGTTATGGGGTCCCAAGAGACCCAGTACTTC. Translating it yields CASSQVMGSQETQYF.

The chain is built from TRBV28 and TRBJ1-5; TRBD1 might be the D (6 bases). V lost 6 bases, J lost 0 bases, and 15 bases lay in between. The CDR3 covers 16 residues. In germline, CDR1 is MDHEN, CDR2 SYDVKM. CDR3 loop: CASSLTGAGSNQPQHF. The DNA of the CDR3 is TGTGCCAGCAGCTTAACGGGGGCAGGTAGCAATCAGCCCCAGCATTTT.

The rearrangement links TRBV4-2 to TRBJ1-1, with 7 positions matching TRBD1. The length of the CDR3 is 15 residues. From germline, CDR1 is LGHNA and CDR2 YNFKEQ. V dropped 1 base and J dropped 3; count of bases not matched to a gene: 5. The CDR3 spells CASSQVGQGDTEAFF. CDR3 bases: TGTGCCAGCAGCCAAGTAGGCCAGGGGGACACTGAAGCTTTCTTT.

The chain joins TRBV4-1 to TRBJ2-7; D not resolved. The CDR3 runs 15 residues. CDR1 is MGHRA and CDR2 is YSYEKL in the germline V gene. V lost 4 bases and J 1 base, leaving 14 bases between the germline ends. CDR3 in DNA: TGCGCCAGCAGCCCCCTGATGGGCCTATCCTACGAGCAGTACTTC. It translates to CASSPLMGLSYEQYF.

The CDR3 DNA is TGTGCCACCAGCAGAGAGTGGGCAGAGAGCTATGGCTACACCTTC. Residues: CATSREWAESYGYTF. This chain uses TRBV15 with TRBJ1-2; D remains ambiguous. This CDR3 has 15 amino acids. V shed 0 bases and J shed 4 bases, with 12 bases lying between them. Germline CDR1 LNHNV, CDR2 YYDKDF (reference sequence).

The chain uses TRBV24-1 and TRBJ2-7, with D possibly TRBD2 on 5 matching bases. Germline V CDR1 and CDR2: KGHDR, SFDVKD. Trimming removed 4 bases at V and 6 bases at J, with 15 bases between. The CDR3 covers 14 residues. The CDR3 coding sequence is TGTGCCACCAGTGACCCAGGTGAGAGGGCCGAGCAGTACTTC. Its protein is CATSDPGERAEQYF.

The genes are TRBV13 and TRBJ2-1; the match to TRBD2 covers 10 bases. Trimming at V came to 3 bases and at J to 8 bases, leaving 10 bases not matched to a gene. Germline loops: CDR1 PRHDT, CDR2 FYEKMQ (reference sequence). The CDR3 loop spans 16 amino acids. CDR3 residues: CASSFGAGGRTDEQFF. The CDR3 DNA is TGTGCCAGCAGCTTTGGAGCGGGGGGGCGTACGGATGAGCAGTTCTTC.

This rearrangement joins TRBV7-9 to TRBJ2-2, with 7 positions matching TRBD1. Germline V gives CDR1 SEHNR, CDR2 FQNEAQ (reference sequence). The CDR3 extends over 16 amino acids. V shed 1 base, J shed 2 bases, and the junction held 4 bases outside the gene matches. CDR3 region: CASSLGQGANTGELFF. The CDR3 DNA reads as TGTGCCAGCAGCTTAGGACAGGGAGCTAACACCGGGGAGCTGTTTTTT.

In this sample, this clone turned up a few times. The CDR3 region has the DNA TGTGCCTGGAGTGTAATCCGATGGAACACTGAAGCTTTCTTT. Protein sequence: CAWSVIRWNTEAFF. The chain links TRBV30 to TRBJ1-1; D gene ambiguous. V was shortened by 0 bases and J by 1 base, with 9 bases between the two germline ends. The germline CDR1 and CDR2 sequences are GTSNPN and SVGIG (reference sequence). The CDR3 runs 14 residues.

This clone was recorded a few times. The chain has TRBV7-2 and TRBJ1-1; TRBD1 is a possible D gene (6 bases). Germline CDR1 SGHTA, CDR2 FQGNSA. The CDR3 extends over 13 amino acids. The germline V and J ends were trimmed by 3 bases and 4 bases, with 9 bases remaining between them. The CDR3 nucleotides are TGTGCCAGCAGCTTTAAGGGGGGCACTGAAGCTTTCTTT. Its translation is CASSFKGGTEAFF.

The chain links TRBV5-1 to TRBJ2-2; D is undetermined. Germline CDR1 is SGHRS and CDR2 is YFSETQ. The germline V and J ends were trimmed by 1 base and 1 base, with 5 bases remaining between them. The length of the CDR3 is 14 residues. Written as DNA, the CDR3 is TGCGCCAGCAGCTTGCTCGGGAACACCGGGGAGCTGTTTTTT. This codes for CASSLLGNTGELFF.

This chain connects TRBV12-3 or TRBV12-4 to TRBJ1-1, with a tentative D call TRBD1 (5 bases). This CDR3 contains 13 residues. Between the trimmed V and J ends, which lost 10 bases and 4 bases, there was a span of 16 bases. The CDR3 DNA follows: TGTGCCACGGGACGGAGTCCGAGCACTGAAGCTTTCTTT. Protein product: CATGRSPSTEAFF.

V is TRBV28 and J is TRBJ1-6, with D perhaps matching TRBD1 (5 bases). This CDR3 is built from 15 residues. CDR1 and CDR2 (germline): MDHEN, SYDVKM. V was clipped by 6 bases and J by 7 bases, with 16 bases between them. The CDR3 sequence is CASRNTGGKNSPLHF. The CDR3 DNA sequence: TGTGCCAGCAGGAACACAGGAGGTAAAAATTCACCCCTCCACTTT.

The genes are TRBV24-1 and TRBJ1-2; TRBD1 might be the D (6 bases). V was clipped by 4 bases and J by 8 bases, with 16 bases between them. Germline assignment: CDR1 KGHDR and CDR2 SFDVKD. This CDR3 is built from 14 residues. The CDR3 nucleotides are TGTGCCACCAGTGAACCAGGACAGTTTTTCGGCTACACCTTC. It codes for CATSEPGQFFGYTF.

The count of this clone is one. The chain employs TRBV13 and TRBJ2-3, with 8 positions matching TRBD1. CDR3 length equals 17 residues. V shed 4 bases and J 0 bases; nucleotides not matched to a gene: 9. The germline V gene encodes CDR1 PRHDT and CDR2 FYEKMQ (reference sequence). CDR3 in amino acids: CASSSGQAGGSTDTQYF. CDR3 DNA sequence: TGTGCCAGCAGCTCGGGACAGGCCGGGGGTAGCACAGATACGCAGTATTTT.

The CDR3 nucleotides read TGTGCCAGCAGCTTAACATCTAGCGGGGGGTTGGAGACCCAGTACTTC. This encodes CASSLTSSGGLETQYF. The gene calls are TRBV7-9 and TRBJ2-5; 11 positions match TRBD2. Germline V CDR1 and CDR2: SEHNR, FQNEAQ (reference sequence). Trimming at V came to 2 bases and at J to 5 bases, leaving 7 bases not matched to a gene. The CDR3 totals 16 residues.

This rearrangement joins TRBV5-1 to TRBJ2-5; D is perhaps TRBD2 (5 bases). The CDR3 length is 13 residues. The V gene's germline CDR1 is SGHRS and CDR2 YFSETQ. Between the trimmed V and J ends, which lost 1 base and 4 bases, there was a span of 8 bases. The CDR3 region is CASSLQLVETQYF. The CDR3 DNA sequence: TGCGCCAGCAGCTTGCAACTAGTAGAGACCCAGTACTTC.